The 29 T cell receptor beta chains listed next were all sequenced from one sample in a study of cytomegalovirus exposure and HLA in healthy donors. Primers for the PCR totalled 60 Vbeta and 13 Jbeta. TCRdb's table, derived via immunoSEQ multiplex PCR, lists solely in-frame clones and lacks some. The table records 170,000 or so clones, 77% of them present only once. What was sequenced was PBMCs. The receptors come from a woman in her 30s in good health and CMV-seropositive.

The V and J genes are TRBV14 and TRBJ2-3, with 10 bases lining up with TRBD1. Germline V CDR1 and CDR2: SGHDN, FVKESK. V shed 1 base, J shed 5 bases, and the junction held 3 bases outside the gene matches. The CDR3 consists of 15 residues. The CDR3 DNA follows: TGTGCCAGCAGCCAAGGGACAGGGGGTGGAGATACGCAGTATTTT. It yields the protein CASSQGTGGGDTQYF.

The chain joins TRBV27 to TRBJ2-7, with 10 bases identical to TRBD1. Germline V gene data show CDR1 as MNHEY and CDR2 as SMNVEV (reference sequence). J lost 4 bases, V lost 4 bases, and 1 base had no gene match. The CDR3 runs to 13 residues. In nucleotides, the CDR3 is TGTGCCAGCAGTTGGGACAGGGGATACGAGCAGTACTTC. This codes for CASSWDRGYEQYF.

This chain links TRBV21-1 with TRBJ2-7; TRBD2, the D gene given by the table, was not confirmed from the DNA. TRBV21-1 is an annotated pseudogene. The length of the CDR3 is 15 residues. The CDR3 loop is CASGRTSGNTYEQYF. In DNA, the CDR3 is TGTGCCAGCGGAAGGACTAGCGGGAACACCTACGAGCAGTACTTC.

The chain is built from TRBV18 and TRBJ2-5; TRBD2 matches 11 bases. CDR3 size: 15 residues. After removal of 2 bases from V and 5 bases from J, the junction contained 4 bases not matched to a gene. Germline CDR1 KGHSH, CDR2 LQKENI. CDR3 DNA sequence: TGTGCCAGCTCACCAGTTCGGACTAGCGGGGAGACCCAGTACTTC. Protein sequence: CASSPVRTSGETQYF.

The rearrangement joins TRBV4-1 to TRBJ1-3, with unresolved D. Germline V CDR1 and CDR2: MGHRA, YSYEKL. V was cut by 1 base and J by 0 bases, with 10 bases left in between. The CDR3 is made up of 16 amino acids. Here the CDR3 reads CASSQARLASGNTIYF. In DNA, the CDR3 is TGCGCCAGCAGCCAAGCGAGACTGGCCTCTGGAAACACCATATATTTT.

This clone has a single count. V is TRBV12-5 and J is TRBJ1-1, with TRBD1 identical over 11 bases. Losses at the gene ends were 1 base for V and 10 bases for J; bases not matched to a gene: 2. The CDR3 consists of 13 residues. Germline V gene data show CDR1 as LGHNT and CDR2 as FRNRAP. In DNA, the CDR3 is TGTGCTAGTGGTTTGGCCGGACAGGGGGCAGCTTTCTTT. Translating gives CASGLAGQGAAFF.

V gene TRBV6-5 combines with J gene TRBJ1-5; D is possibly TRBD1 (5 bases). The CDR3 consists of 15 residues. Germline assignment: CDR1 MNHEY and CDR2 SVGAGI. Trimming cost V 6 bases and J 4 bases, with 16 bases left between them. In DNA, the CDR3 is TGTGCCAGCAGCCCTTACCGACAGCTAAATCAGCCCCAGCATTTT. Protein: CASSPYRQLNQPQHF.

The DNA of the CDR3 is TGTGCCAGCAGCTTGGGGCGGCTAGCGGGAGGCCCCATTGGCTTCGAGCAGTACTTC. This sequence encodes CASSLGRLAGGPIGFEQYF. The J gene is TRBJ2-7, the V gene TRBV5-4; TRBD2 matches 11 bases. This CDR3 is built from 19 residues. J gave up 6 bases and V 0 bases, and 17 bases lay outside the gene matches. Germline V gene sequence: CDR1 SGHNT, CDR2 YYREEE (reference sequence).

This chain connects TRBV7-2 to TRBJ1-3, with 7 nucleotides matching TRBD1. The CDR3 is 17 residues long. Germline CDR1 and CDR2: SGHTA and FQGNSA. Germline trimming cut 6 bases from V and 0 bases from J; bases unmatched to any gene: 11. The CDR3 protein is CASRQPGQLFSGNTIYF. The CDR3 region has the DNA TGTGCCAGCAGACAACCGGGACAGCTTTTCTCTGGAAACACCATATATTTT.

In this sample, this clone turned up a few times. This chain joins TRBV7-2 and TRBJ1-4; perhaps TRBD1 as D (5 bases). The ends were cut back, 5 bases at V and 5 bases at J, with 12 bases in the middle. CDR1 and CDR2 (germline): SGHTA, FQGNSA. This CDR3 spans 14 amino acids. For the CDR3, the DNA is TGTGCCAGCAGCCTAACTGCAGGGAATGAAAAACTGTTTTTT. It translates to CASSLTAGNEKLFF.

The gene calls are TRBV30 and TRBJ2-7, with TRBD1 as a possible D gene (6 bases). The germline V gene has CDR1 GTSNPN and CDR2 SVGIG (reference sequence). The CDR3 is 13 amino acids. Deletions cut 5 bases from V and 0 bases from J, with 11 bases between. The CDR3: CAWEGGASYEQYF. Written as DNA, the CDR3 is TGTGCCTGGGAAGGGGGAGCCTCCTACGAGCAGTACTTC. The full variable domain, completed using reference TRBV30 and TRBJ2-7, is SQTIHQWPATLVQPVGSPLSLECTVEGTSNPNLYWYRQAAGRGLQLLFYSVGIGQISSEVPQNLSASRPQDRQFILSSKKLLLSDSGFYLCAWEGGASYEQYFGPGTRLTVT.

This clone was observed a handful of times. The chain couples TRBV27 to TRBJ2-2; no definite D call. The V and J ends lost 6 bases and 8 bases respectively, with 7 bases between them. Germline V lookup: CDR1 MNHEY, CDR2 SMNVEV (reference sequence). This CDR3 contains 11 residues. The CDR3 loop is CASSQAGELFF. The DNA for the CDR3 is TGTGCCAGCAGCCAAGCTGGGGAGCTGTTTTTT.

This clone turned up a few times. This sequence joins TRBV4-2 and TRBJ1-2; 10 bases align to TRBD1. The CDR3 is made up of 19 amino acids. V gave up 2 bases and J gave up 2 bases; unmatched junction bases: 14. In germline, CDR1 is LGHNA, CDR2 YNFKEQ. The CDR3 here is CASSQQLPTGTGDNYGYTF. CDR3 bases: TGTGCCAGCAGCCAACAATTGCCTACCGGGACAGGGGACAACTATGGCTACACCTTC.

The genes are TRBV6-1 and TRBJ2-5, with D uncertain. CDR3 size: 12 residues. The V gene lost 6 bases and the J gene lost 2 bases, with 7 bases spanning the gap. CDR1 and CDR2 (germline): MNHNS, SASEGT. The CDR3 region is CASSQSQETQYF. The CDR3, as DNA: TGTGCCAGCAGCCAGTCGCAAGAGACCCAGTACTTC.

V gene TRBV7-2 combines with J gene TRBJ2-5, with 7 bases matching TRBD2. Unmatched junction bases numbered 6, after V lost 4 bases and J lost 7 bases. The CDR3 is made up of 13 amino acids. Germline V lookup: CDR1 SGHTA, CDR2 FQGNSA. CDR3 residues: CASSSTSVGTQYF. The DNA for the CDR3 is TGTGCCAGCAGCTCTACTAGCGTGGGGACCCAGTACTTC. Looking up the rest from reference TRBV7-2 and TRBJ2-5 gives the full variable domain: GAGVSQSPSNKVTEKGKDVELRCDPISGHTALYWYRQSLGQGLEFLIYFQGNSAPDKSGLPSDRFSAERTGGSVSTLTIQRTQQEDSAVYLCASSSTSVGTQYFGPGTRLLVL.

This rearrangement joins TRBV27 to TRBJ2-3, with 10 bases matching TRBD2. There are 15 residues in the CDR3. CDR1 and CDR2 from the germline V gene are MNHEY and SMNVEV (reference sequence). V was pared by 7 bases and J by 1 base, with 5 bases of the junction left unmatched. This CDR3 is CASTSGTSGTDTQYF. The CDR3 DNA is TGTGCCAGCACATCCGGGACTAGCGGCACAGATACGCAGTATTTT.

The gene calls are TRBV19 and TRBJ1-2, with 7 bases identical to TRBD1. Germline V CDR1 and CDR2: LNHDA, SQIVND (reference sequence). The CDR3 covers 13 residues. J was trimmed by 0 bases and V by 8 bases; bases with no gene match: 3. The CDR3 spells CASSRGSNYGYTF. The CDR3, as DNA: TGTGCCAGTTCCAGGGGGTCTAACTATGGCTACACCTTC.

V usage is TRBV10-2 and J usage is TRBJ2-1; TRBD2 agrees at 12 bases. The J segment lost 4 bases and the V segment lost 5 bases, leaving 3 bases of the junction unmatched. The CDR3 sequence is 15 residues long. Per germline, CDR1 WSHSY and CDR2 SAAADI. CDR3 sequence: CASSRLAGGYNEQFF. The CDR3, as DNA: TGCGCCAGCAGTCGGCTAGCGGGAGGGTACAATGAGCAGTTCTTC.

CDR3 protein: CASSLDSQVAQPQHF. The CDR3 bases are TGTGCCAGCAGCTTAGATTCCCAGGTCGCGCAGCCCCAGCATTTT. The chain combines TRBV7-2 with TRBJ1-5, with D hard to call. V was pared by 1 base and J by 7 bases, with 14 bases between. From germline, CDR1 is SGHTA and CDR2 FQGNSA. This CDR3 contains 15 residues.

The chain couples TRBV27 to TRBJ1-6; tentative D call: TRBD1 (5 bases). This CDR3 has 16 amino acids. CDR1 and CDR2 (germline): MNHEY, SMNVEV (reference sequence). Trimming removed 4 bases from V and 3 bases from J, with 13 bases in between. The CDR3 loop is CASSSSMGLYNSPLHF. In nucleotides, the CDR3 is TGTGCCAGCAGTTCCTCCATGGGACTCTATAATTCACCCCTCCACTTT.

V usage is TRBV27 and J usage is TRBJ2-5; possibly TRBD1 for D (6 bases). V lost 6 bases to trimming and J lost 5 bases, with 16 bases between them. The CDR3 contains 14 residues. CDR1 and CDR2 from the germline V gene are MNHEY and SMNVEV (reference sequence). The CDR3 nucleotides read TGTGCCAGCAGCCGGAGCAGGGGCGGGGAGACCCAGTACTTC. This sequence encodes CASSRSRGGETQYF.

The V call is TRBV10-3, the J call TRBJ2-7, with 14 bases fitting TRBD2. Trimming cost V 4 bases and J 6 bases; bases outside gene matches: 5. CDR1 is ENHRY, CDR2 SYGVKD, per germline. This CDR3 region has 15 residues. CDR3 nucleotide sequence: TGTGCCATCAGTGGGGGACTAGCGGGAGCGGGCGAGCAGTACTTC. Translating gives CAISGGLAGAGEQYF.

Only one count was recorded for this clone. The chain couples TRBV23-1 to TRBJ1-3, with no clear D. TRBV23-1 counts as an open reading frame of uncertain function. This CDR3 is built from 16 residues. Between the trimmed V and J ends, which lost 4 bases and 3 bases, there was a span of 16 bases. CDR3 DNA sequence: TGCGCCAGCAGTCCAATCATGTGCAGTGGTGGAAACACCATATATTTT. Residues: CASSPIMCSGGNTIYF.

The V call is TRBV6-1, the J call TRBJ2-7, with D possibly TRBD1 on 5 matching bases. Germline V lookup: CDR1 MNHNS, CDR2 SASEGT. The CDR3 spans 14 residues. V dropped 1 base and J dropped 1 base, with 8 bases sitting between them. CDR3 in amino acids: CASSEERGSYEQYF. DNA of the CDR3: TGTGCCAGCAGTGAAGAAAGGGGATCCTACGAGCAGTACTTC.

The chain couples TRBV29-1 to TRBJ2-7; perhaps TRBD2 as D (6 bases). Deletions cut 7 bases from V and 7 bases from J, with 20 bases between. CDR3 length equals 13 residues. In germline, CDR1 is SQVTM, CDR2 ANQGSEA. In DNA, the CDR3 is TGCAGCGCTAGCGACTTGGTGAGGGAAGAGCAGTACTTC. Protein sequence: CSASDLVREEQYF.

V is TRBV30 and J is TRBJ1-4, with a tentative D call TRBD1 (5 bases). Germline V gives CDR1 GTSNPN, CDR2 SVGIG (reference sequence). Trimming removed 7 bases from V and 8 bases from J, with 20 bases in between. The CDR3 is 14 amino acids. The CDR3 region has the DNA TGTGCCTCTCCCGGGGGACCCGGGGGAGAAAAACTGTTTTTT. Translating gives CASPGGPGGEKLFF.

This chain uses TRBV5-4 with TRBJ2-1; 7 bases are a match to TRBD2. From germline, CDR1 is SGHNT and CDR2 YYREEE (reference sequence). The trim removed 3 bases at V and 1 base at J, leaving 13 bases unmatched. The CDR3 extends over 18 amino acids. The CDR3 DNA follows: TGTGCCAGCAGCTCAGGTACGGGATTGGGAGGGTCCTACAATGAGCAGTTCTTC. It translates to CASSSGTGLGGSYNEQFF. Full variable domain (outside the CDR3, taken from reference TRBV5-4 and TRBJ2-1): ETGVTQSPTHLIKTRGQQVTLRCSSQSGHNTVSWYQQALGQGPQFIFQYYREEENGRGNFPPRFSGLQFPNYSSELNVNALELDDSALYLCASSSGTGLGGSYNEQFFGPGTRLTVL.

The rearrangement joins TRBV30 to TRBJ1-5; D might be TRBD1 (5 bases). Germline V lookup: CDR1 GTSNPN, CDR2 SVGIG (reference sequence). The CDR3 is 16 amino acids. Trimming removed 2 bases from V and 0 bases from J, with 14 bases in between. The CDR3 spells CAWSPSRGYSNQPQHF. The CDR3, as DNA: TGTGCCTGGAGTCCCTCGCGGGGCTATAGCAATCAGCCCCAGCATTTT.

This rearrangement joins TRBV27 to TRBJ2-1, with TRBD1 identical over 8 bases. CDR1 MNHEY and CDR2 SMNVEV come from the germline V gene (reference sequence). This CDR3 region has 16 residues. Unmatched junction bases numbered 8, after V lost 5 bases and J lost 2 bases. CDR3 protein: CASSPVTGGPYNEQFF. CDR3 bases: TGTGCCAGCAGTCCAGTTACAGGGGGTCCCTACAATGAGCAGTTCTTC.